The 9 T cell receptor beta chains below all came from one sample that was sequenced in a study of CD8+CD57+ T cells in acquired aplastic anemia. Genomic DNA, serving as template, underwent TCR beta VDJ and CDR3 profiling. MiXCR was run by TCRdb on the reads, yielding one entry per CDR3 protein. The table lists about 190,000 distinct CDR3 sequences, more than 45% of them singletons. CD8+CD57+ cell expansion, shown by flow cytometry, had occurred in the patients selected for sequencing. Sequenced input: sorted CD4+, CD8+, or CD8+CD57+ T cells (not recorded which) from PBMCs. The receptors originated from a human donor with aplastic anemia.

The sample holds many counts of this clonotype. This chain connects TRBV19 to TRBJ1-5, with D uncertain. CDR1 is LNHDA, CDR2 SQIVND, per germline (reference sequence). The CDR3 runs to 16 residues. The ends were cut back, 2 bases at V and 0 bases at J, with 11 bases in the middle. The CDR3: CASSIRAQISNQPQHF. CDR3 coding DNA: TGTGCCAGTAGTATAAGGGCCCAGATTAGCAATCAGCCCCAGCATTTT.

This clonotype appeared many times. The CDR3 is CASSWGGNIQYF. The CDR3 nucleotides are TGTGCCAGCAGCTGGGGGGGAAACATTCAGTACTTC. This chain joins TRBV7-2 and TRBJ2-4; the match to TRBD2 covers 7 bases. Germline CDR1 reads SGHTA; CDR2 reads FQGNSA. The CDR3 is 12 residues long. Germline trimming cut 4 bases from V and 6 bases from J; bases unmatched to any gene: 0.

This clonotype has only a few counts. This chain links TRBV10-3 with TRBJ2-3; weak D call: TRBD1 (5 bases). Trimming pared 3 bases from V and 3 bases from J, leaving 13 bases between. Germline-derived CDR1 and CDR2 are ENHRY and SYGVKD. This CDR3 has 15 amino acids. CDR3 region: CAISEGQGRTDTQYF. The CDR3 nucleotides read TGTGCCATCAGTGAAGGTCAGGGAAGGACAGATACGCAGTATTTT.

As for this clonotype: A much bigger clone sits one base away, suggesting this may be a read error. The chain links TRBV14 to TRBJ2-2, with 7 bases matching TRBD1. Per germline, CDR1 SGHDN and CDR2 FVKESK. The CDR3 extends over 15 amino acids. This CDR3 reads CASSRQGISTGELLF. CDR3 in DNA: TGTGCCAGCAGCCGACAGGGTATCAGCACCGGGGAGCTGCTTTTT.

This clonotype has ten or more counts. The rearrangement uses TRBV30 and TRBJ2-7; D might be TRBD2 (6 bases). Trimming removed 0 bases from V and 6 bases from J, with 12 bases in between. The CDR3 runs to 13 residues. The germline gives CDR1 GTSNPN, CDR2 SVGIG (reference sequence). CDR3 protein: CAWSVRRALEQYF. The CDR3 coding sequence is TGTGCCTGGAGTGTACGGAGGGCTCTCGAGCAGTACTTC.

Points on this clonotype: A read error is possible here, since a much larger clone lies one base away. J is TRBJ1-1 and V is TRBV3-1; D unclear. V gave up 1 base and J gave up 8 bases, with 5 bases separating them. Per germline, CDR1 LGHDT and CDR2 YNNKEL (reference sequence). The CDR3 runs 11 residues. Here the CDR3 reads CASSQAGEAFF. The CDR3 nucleotides read TGTGCCAGCAGCCAAGCGGGGGAAGCTTTCTTT.

This clonotype has a count of ten or more. The rearrangement joins TRBV5-1 to TRBJ2-7; perhaps TRBD1 as D (5 bases). This CDR3 spans 13 amino acids. V lost 1 base to trimming and J lost 5 bases, with 10 bases between them. The germline CDR1 and CDR2 sequences are SGHRS and YFSETQ. The CDR3 loop reads CASSLFPGNEQYF. The CDR3 bases are TGCGCCAGCAGCTTGTTTCCAGGGAACGAGCAGTACTTC.

This clonotype was counted ten times or more. This chain connects TRBV29-1 to TRBJ1-2, with 11 positions matching TRBD1. The CDR3 sequence is 16 residues long. The trim removed 7 bases at V and 0 bases at J, leaving 10 bases unmatched. Germline-derived CDR1 and CDR2 are SQVTM and ANQGSEA. CDR3 DNA sequence: TGCAGCGCTAGAGGGACAGGGGGAGAGACTAACTATGGCTACACCTTC. Its protein product is CSARGTGGETNYGYTF.

This clonotype occurred many times. V and J are TRBV4-1 and TRBJ2-7; D is unresolved. V was trimmed by 3 bases and J by 0 bases, leaving 12 bases between them. The CDR3 totals 15 residues. The germline gives CDR1 MGHRA, CDR2 YSYEKL. Here the CDR3 reads CASSHLGSSSYEQYF. CDR3 DNA sequence: TGCGCCAGCAGCCATCTGGGCTCAAGCTCCTACGAGCAGTACTTC.